This T cell receptor (beta chain) was observed in a study of OX40 agonist ivuxolimab in advanced cancers. Background on the study: Ivuxolimab doses were 0.01, 0.1, 0.3, 1.5, 3 or 10 mg/kg every 2 weeks. Aged roughly 23 to 85 with a mean of 60 years, they were about 78% male.

The repertoire was sequenced with immunoSEQ multiplex PCR; TCRdb's copy has only in-frame clones and lacks some. The data contain roughly 100,000 clones, 90% of them singletons. The CDR3 is made up of 14 amino acids. Germline values: CDR1 SGHRS, CDR2 YFSETQ. Deletions cut 0 bases from V and 12 bases from J, with 16 bases between. Sequencing was performed on CD4+ or CD8+ T cells sorted from blood, taken in a trial of the OX40 agonist ivuxolimab. The V call is TRBV5-1, the J call TRBJ2-1; D not certain. This receptor was obtained from an adult with an advanced solid tumor such as melanoma, head and neck, liver or kidney cancer. In nucleotides, the CDR3 is TGCGCCAGCAGCTTGGAGGCCGGACGATTCGGGCAGTTCTTC. Encoded protein: CASSLEAGRFGQFF.